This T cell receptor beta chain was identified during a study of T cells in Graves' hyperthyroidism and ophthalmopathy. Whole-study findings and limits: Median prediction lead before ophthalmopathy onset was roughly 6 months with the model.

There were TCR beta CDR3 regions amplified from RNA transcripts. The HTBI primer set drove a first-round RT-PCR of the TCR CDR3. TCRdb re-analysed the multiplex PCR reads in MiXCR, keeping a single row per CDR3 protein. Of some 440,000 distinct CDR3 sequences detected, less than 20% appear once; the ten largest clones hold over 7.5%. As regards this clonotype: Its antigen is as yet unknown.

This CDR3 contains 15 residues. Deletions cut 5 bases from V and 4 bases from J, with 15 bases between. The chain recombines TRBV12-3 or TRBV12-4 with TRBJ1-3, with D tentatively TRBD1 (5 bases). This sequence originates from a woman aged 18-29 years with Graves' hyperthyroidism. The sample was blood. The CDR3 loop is CASSPRRGWGNTIYF. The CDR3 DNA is TGTGCCAGCAGTCCACGGAGGGGTTGGGGAAACACCATATATTTT.